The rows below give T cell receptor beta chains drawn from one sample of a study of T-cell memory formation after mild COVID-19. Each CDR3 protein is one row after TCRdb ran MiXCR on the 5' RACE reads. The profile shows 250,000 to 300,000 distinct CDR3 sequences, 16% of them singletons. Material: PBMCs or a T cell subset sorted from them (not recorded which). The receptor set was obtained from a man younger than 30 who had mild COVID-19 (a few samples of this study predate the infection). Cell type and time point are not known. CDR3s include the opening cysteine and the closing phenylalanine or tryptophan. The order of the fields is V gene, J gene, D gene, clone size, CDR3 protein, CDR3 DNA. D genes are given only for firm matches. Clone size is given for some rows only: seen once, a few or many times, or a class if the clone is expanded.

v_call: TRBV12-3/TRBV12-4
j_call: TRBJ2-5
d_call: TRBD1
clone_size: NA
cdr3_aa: CASRPRQGARETQYF
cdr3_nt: TGTGCCAGCAGGCCTCGACAGGGGGCGAGAGAGACCCAGTACTTC

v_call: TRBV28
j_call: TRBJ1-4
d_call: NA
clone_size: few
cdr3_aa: CASSPHKQSRGEKLFF
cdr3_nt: TGTGCCAGCAGCCCCCACAAGCAATCCCGGGGGGAAAAACTGTTTTTT

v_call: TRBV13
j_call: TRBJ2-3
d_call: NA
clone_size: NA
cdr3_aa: CASSLVRTDTQYF
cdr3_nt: TGTGCCAGCAGCTTAGTTCGCACAGATACGCAGTATTTT

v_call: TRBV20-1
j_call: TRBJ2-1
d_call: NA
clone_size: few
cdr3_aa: CSAQSGYNEQFF
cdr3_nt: TGCAGTGCTCAAAGCGGTTACAATGAGCAGTTCTTC

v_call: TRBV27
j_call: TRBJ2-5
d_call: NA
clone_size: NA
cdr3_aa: CARTDRFQETQYF
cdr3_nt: TGTGCCAGGACCGACAGGTTTCAAGAGACCCAGTACTTC

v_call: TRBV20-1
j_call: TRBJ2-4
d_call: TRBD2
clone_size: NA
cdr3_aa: CSASYGGGQNIQYF
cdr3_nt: TGCAGTGCTAGTTACGGCGGGGGGCAAAACATTCAGTACTTC

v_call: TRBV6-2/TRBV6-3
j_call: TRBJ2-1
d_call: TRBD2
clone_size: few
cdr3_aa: CASSYETSGNEQFF
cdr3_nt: TGTGCCAGCAGTTACGAGACTAGCGGCAATGAGCAGTTCTTC

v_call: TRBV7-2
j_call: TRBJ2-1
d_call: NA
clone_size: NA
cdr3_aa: CAGAGPSSYNEQFF
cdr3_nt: TGTGCCGGGGCGGGACCTAGCTCCTACAATGAGCAGTTCTTC

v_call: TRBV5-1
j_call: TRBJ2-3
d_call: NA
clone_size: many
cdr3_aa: CASSFTRGGTQYF
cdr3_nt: TGCGCCAGCAGCTTTACTCGAGGGGGTACGCAGTATTTT

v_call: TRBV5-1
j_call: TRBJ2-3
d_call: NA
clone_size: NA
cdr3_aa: CASSLWGQVTDTQYF
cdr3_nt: TGCGCCAGCAGCTTGTGGGGACAAGTCACAGATACGCAGTATTTT

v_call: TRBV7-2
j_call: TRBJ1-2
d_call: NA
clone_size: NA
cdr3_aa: CASSRGQLLLANYGYTF
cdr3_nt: TGTGCCAGCAGCAGAGGACAGCTCTTGCTAGCTAACTATGGCTACACCTTC

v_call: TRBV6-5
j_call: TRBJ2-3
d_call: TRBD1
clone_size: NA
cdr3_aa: CASSYSTGGFGKVDTQYF
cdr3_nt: TGTGCCAGCAGTTACTCAACAGGGGGGTTCGGGAAGGTAGATACGCAGTATTTT

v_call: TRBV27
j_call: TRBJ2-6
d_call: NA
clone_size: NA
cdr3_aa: CASSKWGSGANVLTF
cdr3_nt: TGTGCCAGCAGTAAGTGGGGCTCTGGGGCCAACGTCCTGACTTTC

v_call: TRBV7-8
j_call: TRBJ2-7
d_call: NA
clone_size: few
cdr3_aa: CASSLTALGYEQYF
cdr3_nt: TGTGCCAGCAGCTTAACTGCGCTCGGCTACGAGCAGTACTTC

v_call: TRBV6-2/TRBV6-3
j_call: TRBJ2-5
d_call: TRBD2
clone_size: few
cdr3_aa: CASSPIERGGGQTQYF
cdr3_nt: TGTGCCAGCAGTCCGATCGAGCGGGGCGGAGGGCAGACCCAGTACTTC

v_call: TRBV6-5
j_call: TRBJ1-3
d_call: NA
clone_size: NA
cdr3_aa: CASSYSIQRGNTIYF
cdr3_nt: TGTGCCAGCAGTTACTCGATCCAGCGCGGAAACACCATATATTTT

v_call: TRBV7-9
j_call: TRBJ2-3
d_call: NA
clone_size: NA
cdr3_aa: CASSGGLISDTQYF
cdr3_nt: TGTGCCAGCAGCGGTGGCCTTATCTCGGATACGCAGTATTTT

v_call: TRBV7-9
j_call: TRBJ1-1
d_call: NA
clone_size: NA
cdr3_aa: CASSLNVGGAFF
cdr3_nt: TGTGCCAGCAGCCTGAATGTAGGGGGAGCTTTCTTT

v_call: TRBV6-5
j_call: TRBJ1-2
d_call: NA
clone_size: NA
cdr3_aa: CASSFYTGNGYTF
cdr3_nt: TGTGCCAGCAGTTTCTATACAGGGAATGGCTACACCTTC

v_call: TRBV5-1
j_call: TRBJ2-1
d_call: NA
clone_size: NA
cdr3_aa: CASSLEGFLSYNEQFF
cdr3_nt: TGCGCCAGCAGCTTGGAAGGGTTCCTTTCCTACAATGAGCAGTTCTTC

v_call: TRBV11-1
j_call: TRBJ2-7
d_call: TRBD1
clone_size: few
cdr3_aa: CASSPEPRQGYEQYF
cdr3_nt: TGTGCCAGCAGCCCTGAACCTAGACAGGGATACGAGCAGTACTTC

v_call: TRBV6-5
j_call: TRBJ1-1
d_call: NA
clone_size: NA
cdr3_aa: CASSPRGLPLEAFF
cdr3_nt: TGTGCCAGCAGCCCCCGGGGATTACCTCTTGAAGCTTTCTTT

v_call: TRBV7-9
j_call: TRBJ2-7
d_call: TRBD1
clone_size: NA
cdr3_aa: CASSSAPRTGLQYEQYF
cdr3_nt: TGTGCCAGCAGCTCTGCCCCGAGGACAGGATTACAGTACGAGCAGTACTTC

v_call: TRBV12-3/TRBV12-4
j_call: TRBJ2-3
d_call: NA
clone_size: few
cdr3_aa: CASSPGRREDTQYF
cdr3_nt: TGTGCCAGCAGTCCGGGACGACGGGAAGATACGCAGTATTTT

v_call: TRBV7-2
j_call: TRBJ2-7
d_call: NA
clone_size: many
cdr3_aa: CASSPQYEQYF
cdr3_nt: TGTGCCAGCAGCCCACAGTACGAGCAGTACTTC

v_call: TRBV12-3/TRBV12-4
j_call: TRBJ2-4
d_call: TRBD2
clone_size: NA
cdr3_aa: CASSPVASGGATNIQYF
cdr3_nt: TGTGCCAGCAGTCCGGTCGCAAGCGGGGGGGCCACAAACATTCAGTACTTC

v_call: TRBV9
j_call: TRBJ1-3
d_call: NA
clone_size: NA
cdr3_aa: CASRSGVGNTIYF
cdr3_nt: TGTGCCAGCAGATCAGGGGTAGGAAACACCATATATTTT

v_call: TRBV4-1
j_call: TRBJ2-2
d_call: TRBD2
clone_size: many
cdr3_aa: CASSQVAGGTGELFF
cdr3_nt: TGCGCCAGCAGCCAAGTGGCGGGGGGGACCGGGGAGCTGTTTTTT

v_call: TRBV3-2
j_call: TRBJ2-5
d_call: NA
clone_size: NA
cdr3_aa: CASSSRGVAGETQYF
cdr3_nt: TGTGCCAGCAGCTCAAGAGGAGTAGCTGGAGAGACCCAGTACTTC

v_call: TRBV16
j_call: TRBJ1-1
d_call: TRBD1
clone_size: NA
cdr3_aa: CASSQSRGQAEAFF
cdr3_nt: TGTGCCAGCAGCCAATCTAGGGGGCAGGCTGAAGCTTTCTTT

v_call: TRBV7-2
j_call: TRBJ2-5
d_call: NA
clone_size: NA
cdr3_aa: CASSPSTLEDQYF
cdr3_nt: TGTGCCAGCAGTCCTTCTACGCTGGAGGACCAGTACTTC

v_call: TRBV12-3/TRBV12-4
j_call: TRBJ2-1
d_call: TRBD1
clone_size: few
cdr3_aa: CASRPGAGGLYEQFF
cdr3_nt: TGTGCCAGCAGACCCGGGGCAGGGGGCTTGTATGAGCAGTTCTTC

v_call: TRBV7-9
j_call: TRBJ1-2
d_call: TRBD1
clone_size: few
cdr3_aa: CASSLATGTGGDGYTF
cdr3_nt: TGTGCCAGCAGCTTAGCCACCGGGACAGGGGGCGATGGCTACACCTTC

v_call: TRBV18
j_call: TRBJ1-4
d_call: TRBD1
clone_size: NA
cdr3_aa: CASSPPAGGGEKLFF
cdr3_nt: TGTGCCAGCTCACCACCGGCAGGGGGTGGAGAAAAACTGTTTTTT

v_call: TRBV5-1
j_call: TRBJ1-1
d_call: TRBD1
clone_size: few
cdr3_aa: CASSFTGAMNTEAFF
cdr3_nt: TGCGCCAGCAGCTTCACAGGGGCCATGAACACTGAAGCTTTCTTT

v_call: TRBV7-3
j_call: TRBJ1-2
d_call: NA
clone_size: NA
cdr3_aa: CASSPGPREGVNYGYTF
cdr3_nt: TGTGCCAGCAGCCCTGGGCCAAGAGAGGGGGTGAACTATGGCTACACCTTC

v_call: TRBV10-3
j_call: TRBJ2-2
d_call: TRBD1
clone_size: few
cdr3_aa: CAISPTGYTNTGELFF
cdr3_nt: TGTGCCATCAGCCCGACAGGGTACACGAACACCGGGGAGCTGTTTTTT

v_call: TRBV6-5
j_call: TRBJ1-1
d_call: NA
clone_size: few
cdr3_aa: CASSYGDGGNTEAFF
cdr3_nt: TGTGCCAGCAGTTACGGGGACGGAGGTAACACTGAAGCTTTCTTT

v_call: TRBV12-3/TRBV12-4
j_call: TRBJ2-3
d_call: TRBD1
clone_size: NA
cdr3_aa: CASSGAGGAGYTDTQYF
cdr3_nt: TGTGCCAGCAGTGGAGCAGGGGGCGCGGGTTACACAGATACGCAGTATTTT

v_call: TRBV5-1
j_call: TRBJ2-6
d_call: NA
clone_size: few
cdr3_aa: CASSSRQSGANVLTF
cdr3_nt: TGCGCCAGCAGCTCAAGACAGTCTGGGGCCAACGTCCTGACTTTC

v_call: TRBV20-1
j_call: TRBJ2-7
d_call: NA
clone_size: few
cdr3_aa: CSARDRDRPYEQYF
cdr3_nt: TGCAGTGCTAGAGATCGAGACCGTCCCTACGAGCAGTACTTC

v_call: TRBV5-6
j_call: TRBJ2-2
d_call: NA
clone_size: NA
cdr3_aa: CASSVMRGMNTGELFF
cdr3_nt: TGTGCCAGCAGCGTTATGCGGGGAATGAACACCGGGGAGCTGTTTTTT

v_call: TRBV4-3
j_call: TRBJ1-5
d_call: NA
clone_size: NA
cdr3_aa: CASSPGPRSNQPQHF
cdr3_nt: TGCGCCAGCAGCCCAGGTCCGAGAAGCAATCAGCCCCAGCATTTT

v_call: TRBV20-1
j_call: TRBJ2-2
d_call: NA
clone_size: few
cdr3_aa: CSAIRTNTGELFF
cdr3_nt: TGCAGTGCTATTCGGACGAACACCGGGGAGCTGTTTTTT

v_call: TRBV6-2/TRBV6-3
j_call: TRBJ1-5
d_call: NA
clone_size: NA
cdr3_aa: CASSYASGRTSNQPQHF
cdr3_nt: TGTGCCAGCAGTTACGCATCGGGCAGGACTAGCAATCAGCCCCAGCATTTT

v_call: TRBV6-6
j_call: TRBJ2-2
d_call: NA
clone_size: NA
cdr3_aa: CASSPRWESGELFF
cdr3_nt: TGTGCCAGCAGCCCCCGATGGGAGAGCGGGGAGCTGTTTTTT

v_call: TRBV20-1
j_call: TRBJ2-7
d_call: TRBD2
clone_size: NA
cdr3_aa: CSAARSGVYEQYF
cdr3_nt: TGCAGTGCTGCTCGGAGCGGGGTCTACGAGCAGTACTTC

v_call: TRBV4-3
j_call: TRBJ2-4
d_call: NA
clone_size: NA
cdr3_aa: CASSQAGEDIQYF
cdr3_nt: TGCGCCAGCAGCCAAGCGGGCGAAGACATTCAGTACTTC

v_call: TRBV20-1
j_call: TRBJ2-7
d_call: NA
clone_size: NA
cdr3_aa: CSARRTSYEQYF
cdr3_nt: TGCAGTGCTAGACGTACATCCTACGAGCAGTACTTC